Given below is one T cell receptor (beta chain) in context. This entry belongs to a study of blood T cell repertoires in COVID-19. V lost 3 bases, J lost 4 bases, and 12 bases lay in between. The CDR3 is 14 amino acids. Germline CDR1 reads SGHDN; CDR2 reads FVKESK. Here immunoSEQ multiplex PCR was the method, and the copy in TCRdb shows in-frame clones only, minus some. The repertoire holds 70,000 to 85,000 clones, over 75% seen once, with roughly 12% in the top ten. The rearrangement uses TRBV14 and TRBJ1-2, with D maybe TRBD1 (6 bases). The specimen sequenced was peripheral blood. This TCR was recovered from a man older than 75 with acute or convalescent COVID-19. The CDR3 nucleotides read TGTGCCAGCAGCCAGAACAGGGCCTCCTATGGCTACACCTTC. Protein: CASSQNRASYGYTF.